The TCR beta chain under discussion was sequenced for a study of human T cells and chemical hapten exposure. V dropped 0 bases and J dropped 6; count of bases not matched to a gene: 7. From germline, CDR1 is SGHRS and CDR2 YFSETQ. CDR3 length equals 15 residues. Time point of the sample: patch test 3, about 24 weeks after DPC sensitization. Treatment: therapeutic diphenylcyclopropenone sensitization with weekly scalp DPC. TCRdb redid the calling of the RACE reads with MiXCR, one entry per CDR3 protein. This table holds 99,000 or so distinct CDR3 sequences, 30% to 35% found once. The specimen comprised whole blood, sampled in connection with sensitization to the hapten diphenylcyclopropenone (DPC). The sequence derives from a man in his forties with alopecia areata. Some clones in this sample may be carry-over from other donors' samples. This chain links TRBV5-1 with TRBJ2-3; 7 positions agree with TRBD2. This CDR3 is CASSLDAGVPDTQYF. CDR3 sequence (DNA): TGCGCCAGCAGCTTGGATGCGGGAGTACCGGATACGCAGTATTTT.